This T cell receptor beta chain was obtained from a study of shared clonotypes between healthy human individuals. Authors' analysis steps: ImmunoSEQ only sent back junction sequences with no quality scores, so filtering was done differently. Generated by immunoSEQ multiplex PCR, the TCRdb table keeps only in-frame clones and is missing some. For V, J and clone size, that table is used; D and trimming come from the DNA. The sample has 470,000 or so clones, 60% to 80% seen once. Per germline, CDR1 MDHEN and CDR2 SYDVKM. Trimming took 10 bases from V and 6 from J, leaving 22 bases between them. The CDR3 is made up of 15 amino acids. General study findings and limits: Only blood was sampled, and tissue TCR repertoires likely differ from blood ones. Investigators expected sequencing depth to affect clonotype sharing among donors.

Of note for this clone: The antigen is unknown.

Sample: PBMCs. The rearrangement links TRBV28 to TRBJ1-5; D might be TRBD1 (6 bases). The TCR originated in a middle-aged woman in good health. Some clones in this sample may be carry-over from other donors' samples. As DNA, the CDR3 is TGTGCCACCAAACCTTTCAACAGGGTGGCTCAGCCCCAGCATTTT. Protein sequence: CATKPFNRVAQPQHF. The full variable domain, its missing parts supplied by reference TRBV28 and TRBJ1-5, is DVKVTQSSRYLVKRTGEKVFLECVQDMDHENMFWYRQDPGLGLRLIYFSYDVKMKEKGDIPEGYSVSREKKERFSLILESASTNQTSMYLCATKPFNRVAQPQHFGDGTRLSIL.